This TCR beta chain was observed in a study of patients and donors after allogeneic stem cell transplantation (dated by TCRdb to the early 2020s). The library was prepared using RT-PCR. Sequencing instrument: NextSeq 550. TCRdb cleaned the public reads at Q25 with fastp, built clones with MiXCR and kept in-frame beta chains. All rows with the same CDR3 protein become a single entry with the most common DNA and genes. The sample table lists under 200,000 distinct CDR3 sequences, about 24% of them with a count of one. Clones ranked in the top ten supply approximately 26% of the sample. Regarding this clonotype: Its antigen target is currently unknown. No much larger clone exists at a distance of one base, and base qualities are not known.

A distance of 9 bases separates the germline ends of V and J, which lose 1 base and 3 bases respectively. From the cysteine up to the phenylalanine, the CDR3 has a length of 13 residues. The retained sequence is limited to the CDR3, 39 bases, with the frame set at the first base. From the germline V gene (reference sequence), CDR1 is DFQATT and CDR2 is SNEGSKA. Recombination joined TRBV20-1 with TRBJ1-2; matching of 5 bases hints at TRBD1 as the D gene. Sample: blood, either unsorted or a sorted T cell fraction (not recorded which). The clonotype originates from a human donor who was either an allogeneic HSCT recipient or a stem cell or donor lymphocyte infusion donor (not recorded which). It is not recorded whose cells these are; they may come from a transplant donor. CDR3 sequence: CSARGGLDYGYTF. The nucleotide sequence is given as TGCAGTGCTAGAGGGGGCCTCGACTATGGCTACACCTTC.